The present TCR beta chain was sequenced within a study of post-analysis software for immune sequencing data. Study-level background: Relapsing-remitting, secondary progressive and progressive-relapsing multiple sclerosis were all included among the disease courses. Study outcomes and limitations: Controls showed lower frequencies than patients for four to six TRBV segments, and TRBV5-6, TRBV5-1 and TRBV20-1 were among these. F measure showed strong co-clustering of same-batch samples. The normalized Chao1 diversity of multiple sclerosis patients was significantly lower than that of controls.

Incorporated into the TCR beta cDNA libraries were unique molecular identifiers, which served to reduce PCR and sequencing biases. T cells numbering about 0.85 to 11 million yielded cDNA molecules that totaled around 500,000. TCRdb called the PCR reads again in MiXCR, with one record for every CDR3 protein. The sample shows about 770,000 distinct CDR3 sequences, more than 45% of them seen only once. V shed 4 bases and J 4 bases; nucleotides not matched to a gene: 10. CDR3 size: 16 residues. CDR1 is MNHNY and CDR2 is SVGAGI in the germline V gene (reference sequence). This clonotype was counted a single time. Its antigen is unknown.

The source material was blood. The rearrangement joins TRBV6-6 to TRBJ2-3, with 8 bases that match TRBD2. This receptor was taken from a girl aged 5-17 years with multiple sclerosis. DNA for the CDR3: TGTGCCAGCAGTTCCGTTTCCGGGAGGGCCGCAGATACGCAGTATTTT. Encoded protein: CASSSVSGRAADTQYF.